Included here is one T cell receptor beta chain sequence, with context. Here immunoSEQ multiplex PCR was the method, and the copy in TCRdb shows in-frame clones only, minus some. This table has around 200,000 clones, more than 70% appearing once. This entry belongs to a study of blood T cell repertoires in COVID-19. Study-level information: COVID-19 samples collected from the United States, Italy and Spain covered acute and convalescent phases.

The study drew participants aged about 18 to 90 years from approximately 23 US areas. The CDR3 sequence is 12 residues long. V dropped 3 bases and J dropped 5 bases, with 8 bases sitting between them. The germline CDR1 and CDR2 sequences are DFQATT and SNEGSKA (reference sequence). This TCR came from a woman aged 40 to 55 with acute COVID-19. The genes are TRBV20-1 and TRBJ1-5; D gene unclear. Specimen: PBMCs or T cells enriched from blood (not recorded which). CDR3 DNA sequence: TGCAGTGCTAGTTTCGGGGATCAGCCCCAGCATTTT. This encodes CSASFGDQPQHF.